One TCR beta chain is described in this entry. Authors of the study amplified TCR beta CDR3 regions from RNA transcripts. A first-round RT-PCR of the TCR CDR3 used the HTBI primer set. TCRdb reprocessed the multiplex PCR reads with MiXCR, giving one entry per CDR3 protein. The data show about 290,000 distinct CDR3 sequences, about an eighth seen once. Calling Graves' hyperthyroidism stable meant ophthalmopathy did not progress within 18 months. Isolation of PBMCs was performed on around 9.8 ml fresh peripheral blood. This CDR3 spans 14 amino acids. CDR1 is SEHNR, CDR2 FQNEAQ, per germline (reference sequence). Trimming cost V 8 bases and J 2 bases, with 13 bases left between them. The data belong to a study of T cells in Graves' hyperthyroidism and ophthalmopathy.

The rearrangement joins TRBV7-9 to TRBJ2-1; TRBD2 is a possible D gene (5 bases). The source of this sequence is a middle-aged woman with Graves' hyperthyroidism. The sample taken for sequencing was blood. In DNA form, the CDR3 reads TGTGCCAGCGATGGGCAGACTACCTACAATGAGCAGTTCTTC. This sequence encodes CASDGQTTYNEQFF.